A single sample is the source of the 12 T cell receptor beta chains below, sequenced in a study of metastatic and nonmetastatic thyroid tumors. Using MiXCR, TCRdb reanalyzed the PCR reads. Of about 4,100 clones listed, roughly a third are singletons. No treatment had been given to any patient before thyroid surgery. The material sequenced was adjacent normal tissue. The source is a male donor with papillary thyroid cancer or a benign thyroid nodule (not recorded which). Some clones in this sample may be carry-over from other donors' samples.

V gene TRBV5-6 combines with J gene TRBJ2-7; perhaps TRBD2 as D (5 bases). The CDR3 spans 17 residues. Trimming pared 0 bases from V and 4 bases from J, leaving 20 bases between. From germline, CDR1 is SGHDT and CDR2 YYEEEE. CDR3 residues: CASSLGEVRLSWYEQYF. The CDR3 DNA follows: TGTGCCAGCAGCTTGGGAGAGGTACGACTATCCTGGTACGAGCAGTACTTC. The full variable domain, with the rest looked up from reference TRBV5-6 and TRBJ2-7, is DAGVTQSPTHLIKTRGQQVTLRCSPKSGHDTVSWYQQALGQGPQFIFQYYEEEERQRGNFPDRFSGHQFPNYSSELNVNALLLGDSALYLCASSLGEVRLSWYEQYFGPGTRLTVT.

This clone was seen only a few times. V is TRBV6-2 or TRBV6-3 and J is TRBJ2-7; TRBD1 agrees at 9 bases. V lost 2 bases, J lost 4 bases, and 9 bases stayed unmatched. The CDR3 runs 16 residues. Per the germline V gene, CDR1 is MNHEY and CDR2 is SVGEGT. The CDR3: CASSYRTGAILYEQYF. In DNA, the CDR3 is TGTGCCAGCAGTTACAGGACAGGGGCAATCCTGTACGAGCAGTACTTC.

This clone was counted only a few times. This chain links TRBV6-1 with TRBJ2-5; D is perhaps TRBD1 (6 bases). The germline V and J ends were trimmed by 5 bases and 6 bases, with 16 bases remaining between them. Germline CDR1 and CDR2: MNHNS and SASEGT. The CDR3 sequence is 14 residues long. The CDR3: CASSITGYAKTQYF. The CDR3, as DNA: TGTGCCAGCAGTATCACAGGGTACGCAAAGACCCAGTACTTC.

This chain joins TRBV19 and TRBJ2-1, with a possible D match to TRBD1 (5 bases). Trimming shortened V by 2 bases and J by 5 bases, and 10 bases separated the two germline ends. Germline V lookup: CDR1 LNHDA, CDR2 SQIVND (reference sequence). The CDR3 runs 14 residues. CDR3 in amino acids: CASSIITGDNEQFF. The CDR3 bases are TGTGCCAGTAGTATAATCACAGGTGACAATGAGCAGTTCTTC.

The chain is built from TRBV12-3 or TRBV12-4 and TRBJ2-1, with a weak D call TRBD2 (7 bases). With 3 bases removed from V and 8 bases from J, the gap between germline ends came to 17 bases. CDR3 length: 15 residues. The CDR3 coding sequence is TGTGCCAGCAGTTTGGGGGGGGGCGCAGACGATGAGCAGTTCTTC. It translates to CASSLGGGADDEQFF.

A single count supports this clone. This sequence joins TRBV7-9 and TRBJ1-2; no definite D call. This CDR3 has 14 residues. The germline CDR1 and CDR2 sequences are SEHNR and FQNEAQ (reference sequence). The germline V and J ends were trimmed by 4 bases and 0 bases, with 9 bases remaining between them. CDR3 DNA sequence: TGTGCCAGCAGCTCCGCGGGTGCTAACTATGGCTACACCTTC. The encoded protein is CASSSAGANYGYTF.

This clone was detected a few times. The chain has TRBV6-2 or TRBV6-3 and TRBJ2-7, with unresolved D. V dropped 3 bases and J dropped 2 bases, with 11 bases sitting between them. The length of the CDR3 is 14 residues. From germline, CDR1 is MNHEY and CDR2 SVGEGT. The CDR3 nucleotides read TGTGCCAGCAGTTATCAGGAAACAGCCTACGAGCAGTACTTC. It codes for CASSYQETAYEQYF.

The rearrangement links TRBV5-1 to TRBJ1-6; D ambiguous. Between the trimmed V and J ends, which lost 5 bases and 0 bases, there was a span of 21 bases. CDR3 length: 19 amino acids. Germline V lookup: CDR1 SGHRS, CDR2 YFSETQ. The CDR3 DNA follows: TGCGCCAGCAGACCACTAGGTGCGACACAAAGCTCCTATAATTCACCCCTCCACTTT. It codes for CASRPLGATQSSYNSPLHF.

The rearrangement links TRBV20-1 to TRBJ1-2, with a weak D call TRBD1 (6 bases). V shed 2 bases and J shed 6 bases, with 16 bases lying between them. In germline, CDR1 is DFQATT, CDR2 SNEGSKA (reference sequence). The CDR3 runs 14 residues. The CDR3 bases are TGCAGTGCTAGAATGGGACAAAGGGCGGATGGCTACACCTTC. Protein: CSARMGQRADGYTF.

This rearrangement joins TRBV5-1 to TRBJ2-7; TRBD2 agrees at 13 bases. Germline loops: CDR1 SGHRS, CDR2 YFSETQ. The V segment lost 3 bases and the J segment 2 bases; nucleotides outside the gene matches: 5. CDR3 size: 16 residues. CDR3: CASSSGLAGPTYEQYF. In nucleotides, the CDR3 is TGCGCCAGCAGCTCGGGACTAGCGGGACCTACCTACGAGCAGTACTTC. Full variable domain (outside the CDR3, taken from reference TRBV5-1 and TRBJ2-7): KAGVTQTPRYLIKTRGQQVTLSCSPISGHRSVSWYQQTPGQGLQFLFEYFSETQRNKGNFPGRFSGRQFSNSRSEMNVSTLELGDSALYLCASSSGLAGPTYEQYFGPGTRLTVT.

This chain links TRBV5-5 with TRBJ1-5, with TRBD1 matching 7 bases. CDR1 and CDR2 from the germline V gene are SGHKS and YYEKEE (reference sequence). Trimming took 4 bases from V and 3 from J; bases not matched to a gene: 10. The CDR3 covers 16 residues. The CDR3 coding sequence is TGTGCCAGCAGCGAGGATCGACAGGGCCCCAATCAGCCCCAGCATTTT. Its translation: CASSEDRQGPNQPQHF.

The V and J genes are TRBV27 and TRBJ2-7, with 7 bases aligning to TRBD2. Trimming at V came to 2 bases and at J to 2 bases, leaving 6 bases not matched to a gene. The length of the CDR3 is 15 residues. Germline-derived CDR1 and CDR2 are MNHEY and SMNVEV (reference sequence). CDR3 nucleotides: TGTGCCAGCAGTTTAATTGCGGGAGATACCTACGAGCAGTACTTC. Amino acids: CASSLIAGDTYEQYF.